A selection of T cell receptor beta chains follows, all from one sample in a study of OX40 agonist ivuxolimab in advanced cancers. TCRdb keeps only in-frame clones here, not all; method: immunoSEQ multiplex PCR. The sample lists 65,000 to 75,000 clones; 85% were seen once. The sample consisted of CD4+ or CD8+ T cells sorted from blood, taken in a trial of the OX40 agonist ivuxolimab. These receptors came from an adult with an advanced solid tumor such as melanoma, head and neck, liver or kidney cancer. CDR3s include the opening cysteine and the closing phenylalanine or tryptophan. A D gene is named only where the DNA matches it firmly. Only some rows state a clone size, as once, few, many or a class for expanded clones.

V gene,clone size,J gene,D gene,CDR3 protein,CDR3 DNA
TRBV7-2,.,TRBJ1-1,.,CASSLGRANTEAFF,TGTGCCAGCAGCTTAGGAAGGGCGAACACTGAAGCTTTCTTT
TRBV4-1,.,TRBJ1-5,.,CASSQAENQPQHF,TGCGCCAGCAGCCAAGCTGAGAATCAGCCCCAGCATTTT
TRBV29-1,few,TRBJ1-1,TRBD1,CSVGQGNTEAFF,TGCAGCGTGGGACAGGGGAACACTGAAGCTTTCTTT
TRBV7-8,.,TRBJ1-3,.,CASSLVAAGRNTIYF,TGTGCCAGCAGCTTAGTGGCAGCGGGTAGGAACACCATATATTTT
TRBV7-9,once,TRBJ2-1,TRBD2,CASSFPASGSNGNEQFF,TGTGCCAGCAGCTTCCCGGCTAGCGGGAGTAATGGCAATGAGCAGTTCTTC
TRBV5-4,.,TRBJ1-2,TRBD1,CASSLSGQGHGYTF,TGTGCCAGCAGCTTGTCTGGACAGGGCCATGGCTACACCTTC
TRBV7-9,once,TRBJ2-1,TRBD2,CASSLMGGVFF,TGTGCCAGCAGTTTGATGGGAGGGGTGTTCTTC
TRBV14,.,TRBJ2-7,.,CASSPLRDMTYEQYF,TGTGCCAGCAGCCCTCTCCGGGACATGACGTACGAGCAGTACTTC
TRBV18,.,TRBJ1-2,.,CASSQRGGADYGYTF,TGTGCCAGCTCACAACGAGGGGGAGCGGACTATGGCTACACCTTC
TRBV7-2,.,TRBJ1-2,.,CASSLAFERSNYGYTF,TGTGCCAGCAGCTTAGCGTTCGAGAGGAGTAACTATGGCTACACCTTC
TRBV2,.,TRBJ2-5,.,CASSLASETQYF,TGTGCCAGCAGTCTAGCTTCGGAGACCCAGTACTTC